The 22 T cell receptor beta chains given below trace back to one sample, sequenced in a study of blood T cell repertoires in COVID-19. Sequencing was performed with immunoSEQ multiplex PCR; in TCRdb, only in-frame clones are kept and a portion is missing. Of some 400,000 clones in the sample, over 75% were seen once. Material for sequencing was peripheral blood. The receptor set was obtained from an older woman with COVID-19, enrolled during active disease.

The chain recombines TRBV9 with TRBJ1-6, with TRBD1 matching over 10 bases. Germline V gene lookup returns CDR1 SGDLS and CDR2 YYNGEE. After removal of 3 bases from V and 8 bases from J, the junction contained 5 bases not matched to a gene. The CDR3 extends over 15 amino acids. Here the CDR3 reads CASSDGTGVDSPLHF. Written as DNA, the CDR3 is TGTGCCAGCAGCGATGGGACAGGGGTTGATTCACCCCTCCACTTT. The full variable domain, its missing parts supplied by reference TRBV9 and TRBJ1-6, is DSGVTQTPKHLITATGQRVTLRCSPRSGDLSVYWYQQSLDQGLQFLIQYYNGEERAKGNILERFSAQQFPDLHSELNLSSLELGDSALYFCASSDGTGVDSPLHFGNGTRLTVT.

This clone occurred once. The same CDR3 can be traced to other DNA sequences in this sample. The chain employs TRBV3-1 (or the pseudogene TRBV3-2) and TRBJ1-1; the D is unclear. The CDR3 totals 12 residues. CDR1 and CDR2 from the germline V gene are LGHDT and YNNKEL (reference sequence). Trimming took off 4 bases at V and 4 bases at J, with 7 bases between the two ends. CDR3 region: CASSLSGTEAFF. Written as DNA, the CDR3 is TGTGCCAGCAGCCTCAGTGGCACTGAAGCTTTCTTT.

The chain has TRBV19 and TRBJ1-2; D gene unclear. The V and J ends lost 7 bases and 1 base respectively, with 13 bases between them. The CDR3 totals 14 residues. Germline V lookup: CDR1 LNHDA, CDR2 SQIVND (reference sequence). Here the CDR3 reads CASTKTRGNYGYTF. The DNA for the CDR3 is TGTGCCAGTACCAAAACAAGAGGTAACTATGGCTACACCTTC.

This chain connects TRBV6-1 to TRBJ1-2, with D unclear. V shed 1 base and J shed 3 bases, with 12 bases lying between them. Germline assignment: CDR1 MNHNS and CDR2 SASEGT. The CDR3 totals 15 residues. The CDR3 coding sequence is TGTGCCAGCAGTGAAGTGAGAGGGCAGGACTATGGCTACACCTTC. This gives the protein CASSEVRGQDYGYTF.

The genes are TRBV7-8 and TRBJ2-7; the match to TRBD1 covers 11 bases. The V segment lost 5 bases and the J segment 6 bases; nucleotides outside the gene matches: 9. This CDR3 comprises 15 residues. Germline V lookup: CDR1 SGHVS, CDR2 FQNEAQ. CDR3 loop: CASSGDRGIAGEQYF. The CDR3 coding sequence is TGTGCCAGCAGCGGGGACAGGGGGATCGCGGGCGAGCAGTACTTC.

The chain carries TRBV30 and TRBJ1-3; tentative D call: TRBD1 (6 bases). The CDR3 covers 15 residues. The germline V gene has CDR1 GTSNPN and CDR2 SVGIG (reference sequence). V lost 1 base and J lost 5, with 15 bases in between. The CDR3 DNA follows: TGTGCCTGGAGTGGACTAACGGGACATAGAAACACCATATATTTT. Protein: CAWSGLTGHRNTIYF.

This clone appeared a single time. This chain's CDR3 is CASSARGWDQPQHF. CDR3 DNA sequence: TGTGCCAGTAGTGCAAGGGGTTGGGATCAGCCCCAGCATTTT. The rearrangement joins TRBV19 to TRBJ1-5, with D possibly TRBD1 on 5 matching bases. Germline CDR1 and CDR2: LNHDA and SQIVND (reference sequence). Trimming shortened V by 5 bases and J by 5 bases, and 13 bases separated the two germline ends. The CDR3 totals 14 residues.

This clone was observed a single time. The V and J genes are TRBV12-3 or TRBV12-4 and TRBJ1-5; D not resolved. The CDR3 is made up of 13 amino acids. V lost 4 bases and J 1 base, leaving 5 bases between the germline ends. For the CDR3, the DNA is TGTGCCAGCAGTTATCTGAGCAATCAGCCCCAGCATTTT. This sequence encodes CASSYLSNQPQHF.

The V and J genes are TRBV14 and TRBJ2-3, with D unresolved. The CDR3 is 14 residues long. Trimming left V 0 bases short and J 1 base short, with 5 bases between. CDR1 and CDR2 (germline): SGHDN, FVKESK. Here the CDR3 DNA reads TGTGCCAGCAGCCAAGATCGGGGCACAGATACGCAGTATTTT. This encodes CASSQDRGTDTQYF.

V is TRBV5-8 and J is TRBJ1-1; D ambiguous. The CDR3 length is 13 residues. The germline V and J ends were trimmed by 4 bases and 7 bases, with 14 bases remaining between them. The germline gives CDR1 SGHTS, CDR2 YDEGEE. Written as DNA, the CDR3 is TGTGCCAGCAGCCTGTGGACTGAACTTGAAGCTTTCTTT. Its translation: CASSLWTELEAFF.

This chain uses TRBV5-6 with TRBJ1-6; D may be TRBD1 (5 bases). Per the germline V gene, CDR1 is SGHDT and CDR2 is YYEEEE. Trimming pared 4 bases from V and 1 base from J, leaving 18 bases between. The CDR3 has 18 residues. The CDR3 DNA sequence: TGTGCCAGCAGCCCCATGGACATACACGAGTCCTATAATTCACCCCTCCACTTT. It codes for CASSPMDIHESYNSPLHF.

This CDR3 is CASSFPTATPGGYTF. The CDR3, as DNA: TGCGCCAGCAGCTTCCCTACTGCCACTCCTGGTGGCTACACCTTC. The chain couples TRBV5-1 to TRBJ1-2, with D unclear. Germline assignment: CDR1 SGHRS and CDR2 YFSETQ. This CDR3 has 15 amino acids. V dropped 2 bases and J dropped 7 bases, with 18 bases sitting between them.

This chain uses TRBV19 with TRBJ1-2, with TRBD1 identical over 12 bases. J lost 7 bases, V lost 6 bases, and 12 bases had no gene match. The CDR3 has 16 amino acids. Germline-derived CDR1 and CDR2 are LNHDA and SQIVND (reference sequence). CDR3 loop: CASRKYGTGGGSGYTF. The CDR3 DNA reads TGTGCCAGTAGAAAATACGGGACAGGGGGCGGAAGTGGCTACACCTTC.

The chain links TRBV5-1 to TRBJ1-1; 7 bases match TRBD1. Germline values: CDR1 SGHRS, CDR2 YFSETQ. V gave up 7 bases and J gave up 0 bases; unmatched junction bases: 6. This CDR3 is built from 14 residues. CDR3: CASGIQGLNTEAFF. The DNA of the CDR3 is TGCGCCAGCGGAATACAGGGGCTGAACACTGAAGCTTTCTTT.

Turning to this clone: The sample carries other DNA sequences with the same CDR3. The CDR3 protein is CASSPSGNTEAFF. For the CDR3, the DNA is TGTGCCAGCTCACCATCGGGGAACACTGAAGCTTTCTTT. The rearrangement links TRBV18 to TRBJ1-1; no firm D call. This CDR3 spans 13 amino acids. Germline lookup yields CDR1 KGHSH and CDR2 LQKENI. Trimming removed 2 bases from V and 1 base from J, with 5 bases in between.

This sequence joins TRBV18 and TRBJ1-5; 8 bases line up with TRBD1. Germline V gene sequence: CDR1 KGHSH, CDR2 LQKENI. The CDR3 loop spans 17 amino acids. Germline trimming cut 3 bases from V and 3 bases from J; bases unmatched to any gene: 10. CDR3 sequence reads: CASSPGQGAFSNQPQHF. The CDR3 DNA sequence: TGTGCCAGCTCACCTGGGCAGGGGGCCTTCTCCAATCAGCCCCAGCATTTT.

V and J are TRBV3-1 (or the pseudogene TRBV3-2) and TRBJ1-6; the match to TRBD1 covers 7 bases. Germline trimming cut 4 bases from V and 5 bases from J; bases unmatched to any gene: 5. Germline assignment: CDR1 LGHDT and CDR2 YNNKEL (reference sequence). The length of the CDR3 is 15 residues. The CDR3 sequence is CASSPTGVNNSPLHF. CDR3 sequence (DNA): TGTGCCAGCAGCCCCACAGGGGTCAATAATTCACCCCTCCACTTT.

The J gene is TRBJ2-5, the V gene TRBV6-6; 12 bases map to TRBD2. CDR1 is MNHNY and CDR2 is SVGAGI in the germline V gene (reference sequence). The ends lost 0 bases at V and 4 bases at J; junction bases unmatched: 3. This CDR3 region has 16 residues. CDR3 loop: CASSYSSSGGAETQYF. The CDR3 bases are TGTGCCAGCAGTTACTCGTCTAGCGGGGGGGCAGAGACCCAGTACTTC.

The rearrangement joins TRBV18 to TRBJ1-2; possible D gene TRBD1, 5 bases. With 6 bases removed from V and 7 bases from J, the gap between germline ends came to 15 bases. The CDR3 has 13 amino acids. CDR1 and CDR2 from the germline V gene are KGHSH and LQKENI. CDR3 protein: CASSLAGVGGYTF. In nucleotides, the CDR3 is TGTGCCAGCTCCCTAGCGGGGGTTGGTGGCTACACCTTC.

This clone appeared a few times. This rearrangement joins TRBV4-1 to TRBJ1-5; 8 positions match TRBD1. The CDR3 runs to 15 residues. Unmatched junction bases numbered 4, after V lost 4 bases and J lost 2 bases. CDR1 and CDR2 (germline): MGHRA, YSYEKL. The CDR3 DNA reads TGCGCCAGCAGCCCCGGACAGGGCGGCAATCAGCCCCAGCATTTT. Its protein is CASSPGQGGNQPQHF.

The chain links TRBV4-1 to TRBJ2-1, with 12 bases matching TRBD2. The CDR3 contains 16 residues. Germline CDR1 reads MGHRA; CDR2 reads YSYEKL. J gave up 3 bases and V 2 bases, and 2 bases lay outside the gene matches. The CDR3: CASSQLLAGGYNEQFF. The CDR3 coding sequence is TGCGCCAGCAGCCAACTACTAGCGGGAGGCTACAATGAGCAGTTCTTC.

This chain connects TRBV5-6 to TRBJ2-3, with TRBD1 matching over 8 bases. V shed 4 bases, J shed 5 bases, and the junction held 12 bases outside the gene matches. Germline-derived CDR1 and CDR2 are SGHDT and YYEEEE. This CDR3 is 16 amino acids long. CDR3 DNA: TGTGCCAGCAGCCCCGGCGACAGGGGAAGGGGAGATACGCAGTATTTT. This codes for CASSPGDRGRGDTQYF.